The clone carrying this T cell receptor beta chain has a single count. Several immunoSEQ plates held equal portions of the genomic DNA taken from each subset. Profiling relied on immunoSEQ multiplex PCR, and the TCRdb table lists in-frame clones only, not all of them. Of about 1.1 million clones listed, roughly 77% are singletons. This sample stems from a study of shared clonotypes between healthy human individuals. CDR3 length equals 14 residues. Germline V CDR1 and CDR2: LNHNV, YYDKDF (reference sequence). The V segment lost 2 bases and the J segment 1 base; nucleotides outside the gene matches: 2. Sequences were obtained from memory CD4+ T cells from PBMCs. Subset noted: CD45RA-negative fraction. The genes are TRBV15 and TRBJ2-7, with 7 bases matching TRBD2. The sequence came from a young man in good health. Some clones in this sample may be carry-over from other donors' samples. Written as DNA, the CDR3 is TGTGCCACCAGCAGAATGCGGGGGTCCTACGAGCAGTACTTC. This encodes CATSRMRGSYEQYF.